Many counts were recorded for the clone carrying this TCR beta chain. CDR3 length: 17 residues. The V and J ends lost 5 bases and 7 bases respectively, with 23 bases between them. CDR1 is LGHNT and CDR2 is FRNRAP in the germline V gene. Genomic DNA templated the TCR beta VDJ and CDR3 profiling. TCRdb passed the reads through MiXCR, listing each CDR3 protein once. The table records 62,000 or so distinct CDR3 sequences, 45% to 55% of them present only once. This entry belongs to a study of CD8+CD57+ T cells in acquired aplastic anemia. Study-wide background: The mean DNA yield obtained from sorted CD4+ and CD8+ cells came to 3.2 ug.

Sequences were obtained from sorted CD4+, CD8+, or CD8+CD57+ T cells (not recorded which) from PBMCs. This chain joins TRBV12-5 and TRBJ2-2, with D possibly matching TRBD2 (7 bases). This receptor was identified in a human donor in good health, serving as a control. The CDR3 sequence is CASGPLGGAVLDGELFF. Here the CDR3 DNA reads TGTGCTAGTGGTCCTCTAGGGGGGGCCGTCTTAGACGGGGAGCTGTTTTTT.